Presented here are 25 T cell receptor beta chains from one specimen sequenced in a study of blood T cell repertoires in COVID-19. Produced via immunoSEQ multiplex PCR; TCRdb's table is partial and in-frame only. The table shows approximately 150,000 clones, with 84% occurring only once. Sequenced sample: peripheral blood. The receptors stem from a woman older than 75 with acute or convalescent COVID-19.

This chain links TRBV13 with TRBJ2-7; D is perhaps TRBD1 (5 bases). The length of the CDR3 is 17 residues. The V and J ends lost 1 base and 1 base respectively, with 17 bases between them. Germline V gene sequence: CDR1 PRHDT, CDR2 FYEKMQ (reference sequence). CDR3 bases: TGTGCCAGCAGCTTAGTAGGACAACCACGAACTTCCTACGAGCAGTACTTC. Translated: CASSLVGQPRTSYEQYF.

The rearrangement links TRBV5-8 to TRBJ2-5; D is perhaps TRBD2 (6 bases). CDR3 size: 17 residues. V lost 0 bases and J lost 0, with 15 bases in between. CDR1 and CDR2 (germline): SGHTS, YDEGEE. DNA for the CDR3: TGTGCCAGCAGCTTGGGATTTGGCGGGGATTACCAAGAGACCCAGTACTTC. Its protein is CASSLGFGGDYQETQYF.

The chain combines TRBV18 with TRBJ2-7; 12 nucleotides agree with TRBD2. The CDR3 runs 15 residues. Germline trimming cut 1 base from V and 2 bases from J; bases unmatched to any gene: 0. Germline lookup yields CDR1 KGHSH and CDR2 LQKENI. The CDR3 bases are TGTGCCAGCTCACCACGGACTAGCGGGGCCTACGAGCAGTACTTC. Protein product: CASSPRTSGAYEQYF.

The chain recombines TRBV4-3 with TRBJ2-5; 12 bases align to TRBD2. Germline values: CDR1 LGHNA, CDR2 YSLEER. This CDR3 has 16 residues. Losses at the gene ends were 4 bases for V and 0 bases for J; bases not matched to a gene: 3. The CDR3 protein is CASSPGTSGYQETQYF. The CDR3, as DNA: TGCGCCAGCAGCCCTGGGACTAGCGGGTACCAAGAGACCCAGTACTTC.

The gene calls are TRBV5-1 and TRBJ2-3; TRBD2 agrees at 7 bases. The ends lost 7 bases at V and 2 bases at J; junction bases unmatched: 13. Germline V lookup: CDR1 SGHRS, CDR2 YFSETQ. The CDR3 loop spans 16 amino acids. CDR3 DNA: TGCGCCAGCGAATCGGGAGGACGTACCGCCACAGATACGCAGTATTTT. Translating gives CASESGGRTATDTQYF.

The CDR3 sequence: CASSQDRATYNEQFF. For the CDR3, the DNA is TGTGCCAGCAGCCAAGACAGGGCCACCTACAATGAGCAGTTCTTC. The genes are TRBV4-2 and TRBJ2-1, with a possible D match to TRBD1 (5 bases). Germline lookup yields CDR1 LGHNA and CDR2 YNFKEQ. The V and J ends lost 0 bases and 2 bases respectively, with 8 bases between them. This CDR3 has 15 residues.

The chain is built from TRBV7-2 and TRBJ2-7, with D tentatively TRBD2 (6 bases). Trimming stripped 5 bases from V and 2 bases from J, with 19 bases between. The germline V gene encodes CDR1 SGHTA and CDR2 FQGNSA. The CDR3 totals 16 residues. CDR3 protein: CASSLGRERPTYEQYF. The CDR3 nucleotides are TGTGCCAGCAGCCTCGGTCGGGAGCGTCCTACCTACGAGCAGTACTTC.

This chain links TRBV18 with TRBJ1-5; D call uncertain. This CDR3 has 15 amino acids. Germline CDR1 is KGHSH and CDR2 is LQKENI. Trimming removed 2 bases from V and 3 bases from J, with 11 bases in between. The CDR3 nucleotides are TGTGCCAGCTCACCAAATACCCTAACCAATCAGCCCCAGCATTTT. It encodes CASSPNTLTNQPQHF.

The V and J genes are TRBV4-1 and TRBJ2-1; 8 nucleotides agree with TRBD2. This CDR3 spans 16 amino acids. Losses at the gene ends were 1 base for V and 8 bases for J; bases not matched to a gene: 10. The germline V gene encodes CDR1 MGHRA and CDR2 YSYEKL. The DNA of the CDR3 is TGCGCCAGCAGCCAAGTCCCGGGGGGGCCGGGGGATGAGCAGTTCTTC. Protein sequence: CASSQVPGGPGDEQFF.

The chain uses TRBV5-5 and TRBJ2-2; D possibly corresponds to TRBD2 (5 bases). The ends were cut back, 2 bases at V and 5 bases at J, with 16 bases in the middle. The germline V gene encodes CDR1 SGHKS and CDR2 YYEKEE (reference sequence). The CDR3 consists of 16 residues. CDR3 region: CASSLLAGISTGELFF. The DNA of the CDR3 is TGTGCCAGCAGCTTATTAGCCGGGATCAGTACCGGGGAGCTGTTTTTT.

V is TRBV29-1 and J is TRBJ2-3, with a weak D call TRBD2 (5 bases). CDR3 length: 15 amino acids. From germline, CDR1 is SQVTM and CDR2 ANQGSEA. With 4 bases removed from V and 3 bases from J, the gap between germline ends came to 17 bases. In DNA, the CDR3 is TGCAGCGTTGGTTTTGGTAGGACTGGGACAGATACGCAGTATTTT. Its protein product is CSVGFGRTGTDTQYF.

This clone was recorded only once. The genes are TRBV7-9 and TRBJ1-1; D is possibly TRBD1 (5 bases). Trimming shortened V by 5 bases and J by 4 bases, and 8 bases separated the two germline ends. Looked up from germline, CDR1 is SEHNR and CDR2 is FQNEAQ (reference sequence). The CDR3 loop spans 12 amino acids. CDR3 protein: CASSTGSTEAFF. CDR3 in DNA: TGTGCCAGCAGCACAGGAAGCACTGAAGCTTTCTTT.

The chain joins TRBV5-1 to TRBJ2-1, with 9 bases fitting TRBD1. V was clipped by 5 bases and J by 7 bases; unmatched bases: 7. Per germline, CDR1 SGHRS and CDR2 YFSETQ. The CDR3 covers 14 residues. This chain's CDR3 is CASRLGTGTNEQFF. CDR3 nucleotides: TGCGCCAGCAGGCTGGGGACAGGGACGAATGAGCAGTTCTTC.

In regard to this clone: The junction and the germline gene differ at one end; a read error may be behind it. The chain employs TRBV7-7 and TRBJ2-6; 7 nucleotides line up with TRBD1. CDR1 SSHAT and CDR2 FNYEAQ come from the germline V gene (reference sequence). This CDR3 region has 15 residues. CDR3 bases: TGTGCTAGCAGCCCGGGGACAGCTGGGGCCAACGTCCTGACTTTC. It codes for CASSPGTAGANVLTF.

This chain uses TRBV19 with TRBJ2-1, with TRBD2 matching 12 bases. This CDR3 region has 20 residues. Germline CDR1 and CDR2: LNHDA and SQIVND (reference sequence). V gave up 5 bases and J gave up 0 bases; unmatched junction bases: 14. CDR3 region: CASSARVRLAGVSSYNEQFF. CDR3 DNA sequence: TGTGCCAGTAGTGCACGGGTGAGACTAGCGGGGGTTAGCTCCTACAATGAGCAGTTCTTC.

The rearrangement uses TRBV4-3 and TRBJ2-1, with TRBD2 matching over 11 bases. The V and J ends lost 2 bases and 8 bases, in that order; junction bases with no gene match: 11. Per the germline V gene, CDR1 is LGHNA and CDR2 is YSLEER. The CDR3 extends over 17 amino acids. The CDR3 DNA reads TGCGCCAGCAGCCAATCCACTAGCGGGAGTATCGTGGATGAGCAGTTCTTC. Translation: CASSQSTSGSIVDEQFF.

The CDR3 here is CASTGGPGQPQHF. For the CDR3, the DNA is TGCGCCAGCACGGGGGGACCGGGGCAGCCCCAGCATTTT. This chain joins TRBV10-2 and TRBJ1-5; a possible D gene is TRBD1 (5 bases). V lost 7 bases to trimming and J lost 7 bases, with 14 bases between them. This CDR3 is 13 amino acids long. CDR1 and CDR2 from the germline V gene are WSHSY and SAAADI.

The chain employs TRBV6-2 or TRBV6-3 and TRBJ2-1; no reliable D call. Trimming left V 2 bases short and J 4 bases short, with 12 bases between. The CDR3 length is 15 residues. Per germline, CDR1 MNHEY and CDR2 SVGEGT. The chain's CDR3 is CASSYGGTSYNEQFF. The CDR3 nucleotides read TGTGCCAGCAGTTACGGCGGCACTTCTTACAATGAGCAGTTCTTC.

The chain uses TRBV11-2 and TRBJ2-1; 8 nucleotides line up with TRBD2. Trimming at V came to 5 bases and at J to 1 base, leaving 1 base not matched to a gene. This CDR3 is 14 amino acids long. Per germline, CDR1 SGHAT and CDR2 FQNNGV. The CDR3 nucleotides read TGTGCCAGCAGCCCTAGCGGGTCCTACAATGAGCAGTTCTTC. Amino acid sequence: CASSPSGSYNEQFF. The full variable domain, rest sourced from reference TRBV11-2 and TRBJ2-1, is EAGVAQSPRYKIIEKRQSVAFWCNPISGHATLYWYQQILGQGPKLLIQFQNNGVVDDSQLPKDRFSAERLKGVDSTLKIQPAKLEDSAVYLCASSPSGSYNEQFFGPGTRLTVL.

This clone was seen a handful of times. This is likely an artifact of a read error, given a far larger clone one base away. The chain is built from TRBV4-3 and TRBJ1-3; TRBD1 matches 8 bases. This CDR3 is 15 amino acids long. Germline lookup yields CDR1 LGHNA and CDR2 YSLEER. The CDR3 protein is CATSQQGDFGNTIYF. In DNA form, the CDR3 reads TGCGCCACCAGCCAACAGGGGGATTTTGGAAACACCATATATTTT.

The rearrangement uses TRBV6-2 or TRBV6-3 and TRBJ2-7; D uncertain. The germline gives CDR1 MNHEY, CDR2 SVGEGT. The CDR3 totals 11 residues. Deletions cut 2 bases from V and 9 bases from J, with 8 bases between. CDR3: CASSYSHRQYF. CDR3 coding DNA: TGTGCCAGCAGTTACAGCCACCGGCAGTACTTC.

This chain connects TRBV5-1 to TRBJ2-1, with TRBD2 matching over 8 bases. Per the germline V gene, CDR1 is SGHRS and CDR2 is YFSETQ. The CDR3 covers 14 residues. V was clipped by 3 bases and J by 5 bases; unmatched bases: 4. The CDR3 here is CASSSGGGNNEQFF. The CDR3 region has the DNA TGCGCCAGCAGCTCCGGGGGGGGCAACAATGAGCAGTTCTTC.

This clone occurred a few times. J is TRBJ1-1 and V is TRBV18; no firm D call. In germline, CDR1 is KGHSH, CDR2 LQKENI. The ends were cut back, 3 bases at V and 0 bases at J, with 5 bases in the middle. The CDR3 runs 13 residues. This chain's CDR3 is CASSPTLNTEAFF. The DNA for the CDR3 is TGTGCCAGCTCACCGACACTGAACACTGAAGCTTTCTTT.

The CDR3 reads CAWSVLRASKEQYF. CDR3 sequence (DNA): TGTGCCTGGAGTGTATTGAGGGCTAGCAAGGAGCAGTACTTC. The V gene is TRBV30, the J gene TRBJ2-7, with TRBD2 as a possible D gene (5 bases). Germline CDR1 GTSNPN, CDR2 SVGIG (reference sequence). The CDR3 sequence is 14 residues long. Trimming shortened V by 0 bases and J by 7 bases, and 16 bases separated the two germline ends.

The chain employs TRBV25-1 and TRBJ2-2; no reliable D call. The CDR3 has 13 amino acids. The germline V and J ends were trimmed by 4 bases and 5 bases, with 8 bases remaining between them. Germline V gene sequence: CDR1 MGHDK, CDR2 SYGVNS. The CDR3 DNA is TGTGCCAGCAGTGGTTTGGAGACCGGGGAGCTGTTTTTT. It yields the protein CASSGLETGELFF.